Following are 20 T cell receptor beta chains from one sample sequenced in a study of a mutant IDH1 vaccine in newly diagnosed glioma. The table came from immunoSEQ multiplex PCR; TCRdb's copy has only in-frame clones and leaves some out. Of 43,000 or so clones in the sample, approximately 88% were seen once. Antigen specificity for these receptors is unknown. Sample time point: week 23, last vaccination. Doses comprised 300 ug of mutant IDH1 20-mer peptide each, plus topical imiquimod. The specimen comprised PBMCs, sampled from a glioma patient whose treatment included an IDH1 peptide vaccine. The receptors come from a woman aged 18-35 years with glioma. Some clones in this sample may be carry-over from other donors' samples.

The J gene is TRBJ2-5, the V gene TRBV5-4; TRBD1 is a possible D gene (5 bases). V gave up 0 bases and J gave up 5 bases, with 8 bases separating them. Germline V lookup: CDR1 SGHNT, CDR2 YYREEE (reference sequence). CDR3 length equals 13 residues. The CDR3: CASSLGTWETQYF. The CDR3 DNA reads as TGTGCCAGCAGCTTGGGGACATGGGAGACCCAGTACTTC.

This clone is termed medium-sized. The V gene is TRBV29-1, the J gene TRBJ2-6; 8 nucleotides agree with TRBD1. V was pared by 7 bases and J by 0 bases, with 8 bases of the junction left unmatched. CDR3 length: 16 amino acids. Germline values: CDR1 SQVTM, CDR2 ANQGSEA. The CDR3 loop reads CSGTTGDVSGANVLTF. For the CDR3, the DNA is TGCAGCGGCACGACAGGGGACGTCTCTGGGGCCAACGTCCTGACTTTC.

V usage is TRBV30 and J usage is TRBJ1-1; no reliable D call. The CDR3 contains 12 residues. Between the trimmed V and J ends, which lost 0 bases and 7 bases, there was a span of 9 bases. Looked up from germline, CDR1 is GTSNPN and CDR2 is SVGIG (reference sequence). The CDR3 bases are TGTGCCTGGAGTGTACAAAGCCGTGAAGCTTTCTTT. Protein sequence: CAWSVQSREAFF.

This clone was detected a few times. The CDR3 loop reads CASSRLHRDRVVVYGYTF. In DNA form, the CDR3 reads TGTGCCAGCAGCCGCCTTCACCGGGACAGGGTGGTCGTATATGGCTACACCTTC. This rearrangement joins TRBV5-5 to TRBJ1-2, with 9 bases that match TRBD1. V trimming: 4 bases; J trimming: 5 bases; junction bases outside the gene matches: 18. Germline V gene sequence: CDR1 SGHKS, CDR2 YYEKEE (reference sequence). The CDR3 has 18 amino acids.

The rearrangement joins TRBV6-1 to TRBJ2-3, with no clear D. CDR1 is MNHNS, CDR2 SASEGT, per germline. Trimming cost V 4 bases and J 2 bases, with 22 bases left between them. The CDR3 runs 18 residues. The CDR3 region has the DNA TGTGCCAGCAGTGCCCTCAGTTGGGCTAACATACCCACAGATACGCAGTATTTT. Translating it yields CASSALSWANIPTDTQYF.

The rearrangement joins TRBV30 to TRBJ2-7, with D perhaps matching TRBD1 or TRBD2 (5 bases each). Germline CDR1 GTSNPN, CDR2 SVGIG (reference sequence). The CDR3 has 14 amino acids. Trimming shortened V by 2 bases and J by 7 bases, and 18 bases separated the two germline ends. For the CDR3, the DNA is TGTGCCTGGAGTCCCGGGACCGCGTCAGGGGAGCAGTACTTC. It is translated as CAWSPGTASGEQYF. Supplemented by reference TRBV30 and TRBJ2-7, the full variable domain reads SQTIHQWPATLVQPVGSPLSLECTVEGTSNPNLYWYRQAAGRGLQLLFYSVGIGQISSEVPQNLSASRPQDRQFILSSKKLLLSDSGFYLCAWSPGTASGEQYFGPGTRLTVT.

The chain recombines TRBV23-1 with TRBJ2-5; TRBD1 agrees at 9 bases. The DNA matches TRBJ2-7 better at its end, which makes the J call doubtful. TRBV23-1 carries the ORF label, with uncertain function. The CDR3 covers 15 residues. In DNA form, the CDR3 reads TGCGCCAGCAGTCAATCGGACAGGGGAGGATCCGAGCAGTACTTC. Its translation: CASSQSDRGGSEQYF.

The genes are TRBV9 and TRBJ1-2; 7 bases match TRBD1. The CDR3 consists of 14 residues. Germline values: CDR1 SGDLS, CDR2 YYNGEE. J gave up 8 bases and V 3 bases, and 10 bases lay outside the gene matches. The CDR3 loop reads CASSAEDRSKGYTF. In DNA, the CDR3 is TGTGCCAGCAGCGCCGAGGACAGGTCTAAAGGCTACACCTTC.

This rearrangement joins TRBV4-3 to TRBJ1-1; 9 bases agree with TRBD1. The CDR3 covers 13 residues. Per germline, CDR1 LGHNA and CDR2 YSLEER. V lost 3 bases and J lost 7; bases outside the gene matches: 3. The CDR3 spells CASSHGTGNEAFF. CDR3 coding DNA: TGCGCCAGCAGCCACGGGACAGGGAATGAAGCTTTCTTT.

The chain is built from TRBV29-1 and TRBJ2-7, with D unresolved. The CDR3 runs to 14 residues. Germline lookup yields CDR1 SQVTM and CDR2 ANQGSEA. Trimming cost V 7 bases and J 4 bases, with 20 bases left between them. The CDR3 sequence: CSAIPTLDGYEQYF. The CDR3, as DNA: TGCAGCGCCATACCTACCCTAGACGGGTACGAGCAGTACTTC.

The chain recombines TRBV4-1 with TRBJ1-4; D is ambiguous. The germline V gene encodes CDR1 MGHRA and CDR2 YSYEKL. Trimming took 4 bases from V and 2 from J, leaving 11 bases between them. The CDR3 is 15 residues long. DNA of the CDR3: TGCGCCAGCAGCCCCCAATGGGCGACTAATGAAAAACTGTTTTTT. Protein sequence: CASSPQWATNEKLFF.

The chain is built from TRBV30 and TRBJ2-4; 9 nucleotides agree with TRBD1. Germline lookup yields CDR1 GTSNPN and CDR2 SVGIG (reference sequence). The CDR3 is 14 amino acids. V trimming: 3 bases; J trimming: 7 bases; junction bases outside the gene matches: 7. Here the CDR3 DNA reads TGTGCCTGGAGGGGGGGGACAGGGTGGAACATTCAGTACTTC. Protein product: CAWRGGTGWNIQYF.

The chain links TRBV30 to TRBJ1-1; D possibly corresponds to TRBD1 (5 bases). The germline CDR1 and CDR2 sequences are GTSNPN and SVGIG (reference sequence). The CDR3 is 15 residues long. The germline V and J ends were trimmed by 6 bases and 1 base, with 18 bases remaining between them. DNA for the CDR3: TGTGCCTGCGACGTTGAGATAGGACAGAACACTGAAGCTTTCTTT. It is translated as CACDVEIGQNTEAFF. The entire variable domain, with the rest obtained from reference TRBV30 and TRBJ1-1, is as follows: SQTIHQWPATLVQPVGSPLSLECTVEGTSNPNLYWYRQAAGRGLQLLFYSVGIGQISSEVPQNLSASRPQDRQFILSSKKLLLSDSGFYLCACDVEIGQNTEAFFGQGTRLTVV.

The chain joins TRBV6-5 to TRBJ2-3; TRBD2 matches at 7 bases. This CDR3 is built from 16 residues. From germline, CDR1 is MNHEY and CDR2 SVGAGI. The junction had 8 bases not matched to a gene; V was cut back by 2 bases and J by 3 bases. The CDR3 here is CASSYLSWGGTDTQYF. The CDR3 bases are TGTGCCAGCAGTTACCTTTCTTGGGGGGGTACAGATACGCAGTATTTT.

By sample share, this clone is medium-sized (0.01 to 0.1%). The rearrangement links TRBV7-9 to TRBJ2-7; 7 bases line up with TRBD2. The V segment lost 4 bases and the J segment 5 bases; nucleotides outside the gene matches: 11. This CDR3 comprises 15 residues. Germline V gene lookup returns CDR1 SEHNR and CDR2 FQNEAQ (reference sequence). The CDR3: CASSSDPTSSHEQYF. The CDR3 DNA reads TGTGCCAGCAGCTCCGATCCGACTAGCAGCCACGAGCAGTACTTC.

This chain connects TRBV19 to TRBJ1-2; D perhaps matches TRBD1 (5 bases). V was pared by 1 base and J by 8 bases, with 11 bases between. The germline V gene encodes CDR1 LNHDA and CDR2 SQIVND (reference sequence). This CDR3 comprises 13 residues. The CDR3 region has the DNA TGTGCCAGTAGTATAGTAGGGGCCGGGGGCTACACCTTC. Translation gives CASSIVGAGGYTF.

The rearrangement joins TRBV30 to TRBJ2-1; 10 positions agree with TRBD2. The V gene's germline CDR1 is GTSNPN and CDR2 SVGIG (reference sequence). V lost 4 bases to trimming and J lost 2 bases; unmatched junction nucleotides: 8. The CDR3 runs to 16 residues. The CDR3 DNA sequence: TGTGCCTGGAATAGACTAGCGGGTCAAACCTACAATGAGCAGTTCTTC. Protein: CAWNRLAGQTYNEQFF.

This chain joins TRBV19 and TRBJ1-1; the D gene is possibly TRBD1 (5 bases). The CDR3 length is 12 residues. The V and J ends lost 6 bases and 1 base respectively, with 6 bases between them. Germline CDR1 is LNHDA and CDR2 is SQIVND (reference sequence). Here the CDR3 DNA reads TGTGCCAGTAGAACAGGGAACACTGAAGCTTTCTTT. Encoded protein: CASRTGNTEAFF.

The J gene is TRBJ1-6, the V gene TRBV6-1; TRBD1 is a possible D gene (5 bases). Germline-derived CDR1 and CDR2 are MNHNS and SASEGT. V was trimmed by 2 bases and J by 3 bases, leaving 8 bases between them. This CDR3 region has 15 residues. The CDR3 region has the DNA TGTGCCAGCAGTGAAAGGGGCCTCTATAATTCACCCCTCCACTTT. This gives the protein CASSERGLYNSPLHF.

V gene TRBV10-2 combines with J gene TRBJ2-3; 10 bases match TRBD2. The CDR3 has 15 amino acids. CDR1 and CDR2 from the germline V gene are WSHSY and SAAADI. V was pared by 6 bases and J by 5 bases, with 8 bases of the junction left unmatched. The CDR3 reads CASRDSGRNLDTQYF. Here the CDR3 DNA reads TGCGCCAGCAGAGATAGCGGGAGGAATTTAGATACGCAGTATTTT.